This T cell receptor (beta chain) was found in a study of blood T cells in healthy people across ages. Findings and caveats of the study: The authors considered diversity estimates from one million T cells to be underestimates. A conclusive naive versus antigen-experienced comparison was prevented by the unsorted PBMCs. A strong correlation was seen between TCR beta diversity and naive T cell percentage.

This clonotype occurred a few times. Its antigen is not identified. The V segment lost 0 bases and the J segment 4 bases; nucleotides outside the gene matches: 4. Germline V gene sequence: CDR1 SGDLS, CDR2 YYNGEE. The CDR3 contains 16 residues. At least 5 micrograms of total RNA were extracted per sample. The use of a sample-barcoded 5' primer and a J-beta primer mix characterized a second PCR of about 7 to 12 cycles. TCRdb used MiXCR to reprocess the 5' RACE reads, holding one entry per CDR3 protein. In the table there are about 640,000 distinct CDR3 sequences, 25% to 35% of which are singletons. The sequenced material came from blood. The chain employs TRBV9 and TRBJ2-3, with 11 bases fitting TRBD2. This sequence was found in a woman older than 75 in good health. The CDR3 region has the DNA TGTGCCAGCAGCGTAGGCCTTAGCGGGAGGGCAGATACGCAGTATTTT. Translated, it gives CASSVGLSGRADTQYF.